These 21 T cell receptor beta chains came from one sample sequenced in a study of CD8+ T cells in alopecia areata. RNA extraction was followed by reverse transcription into cDNA, which acted as the sequencing template. TCRdb's copy holds only in-frame clones and misses some; the assay was immunoSEQ multiplex PCR. Found here are 150,000 to 200,000 clones, 55% of them singletons; the top ten hold around 5%. Source material: CD4+ T cells sorted from blood. These receptors were taken from a human donor in good health.

This rearrangement joins TRBV29-1 to TRBJ2-7; no firm D call. Germline V gene sequence: CDR1 SQVTM, CDR2 ANQGSEA. The CDR3 is made up of 11 amino acids. V lost 4 bases, J lost 3 bases, and 7 bases lay in between. CDR3 loop: CSVVWSYEQYF. The DNA for the CDR3 is TGCAGCGTTGTTTGGAGCTACGAGCAGTACTTC.

Points on this clone: Other nucleotide sequences from this sample produce the same CDR3. This chain links TRBV4-1 with TRBJ2-7, with D perhaps TRBD1 (5 bases). The CDR3 sequence is 14 residues long. Germline CDR1 reads MGHRA; CDR2 reads YSYEKL. V was cut by 3 bases and J by 0 bases, with 9 bases left in between. The CDR3 region is CASSQPRDSYEQYF. The CDR3 nucleotides are TGCGCCAGCAGCCAGCCCAGGGACTCCTACGAGCAGTACTTC.

The J gene is TRBJ2-1, the V gene TRBV6-1, with D uncertain. Germline V gene lookup returns CDR1 MNHNS and CDR2 SASEGT. The CDR3 contains 16 residues. Trimming pared 2 bases from V and 4 bases from J, leaving 15 bases between. The CDR3 here is CASSEYGTREYNEQFF. CDR3 bases: TGTGCCAGCAGTGAATATGGCACCCGAGAGTACAATGAGCAGTTCTTC.

V and J are TRBV28 and TRBJ2-7, with D perhaps given as TRBD1 or TRBD2 (5 bases each). The V gene lost 5 bases and the J gene lost 2 bases, with 10 bases spanning the gap. The CDR3 has 13 amino acids. The V gene's germline CDR1 is MDHEN and CDR2 SYDVKM. The CDR3 is CASSGTGTYEQYF. CDR3 DNA sequence: TGTGCCAGCAGTGGGACGGGGACCTACGAGCAGTACTTC.

The gene calls are TRBV11-2 and TRBJ1-1; D gene unclear. This CDR3 spans 15 amino acids. V lost 2 bases, J lost 6 bases, and 16 bases lay in between. The V gene's germline CDR1 is SGHAT and CDR2 FQNNGV. CDR3 DNA sequence: TGTGCCAGCAGCTTATCTTCGGGGAATGGCGCTGAAGCTTTCTTT. As protein: CASSLSSGNGAEAFF.

The sample holds a few counts of this clone. The chain is built from TRBV19 and TRBJ1-5; D is uncertain. CDR3 length equals 15 residues. Germline V gives CDR1 LNHDA, CDR2 SQIVND (reference sequence). V was pared by 6 bases and J by 4 bases, with 16 bases between. The CDR3 DNA reads as TGTGCCAGTAGCACCGGGCAGGCCTCAAATCAGCCCCAGCATTTT. Translating it yields CASSTGQASNQPQHF.

This chain uses TRBV19 with TRBJ2-1; D not resolved. Germline V gene sequence: CDR1 LNHDA, CDR2 SQIVND (reference sequence). The ends were cut back, 0 bases at V and 7 bases at J, with 10 bases in the middle. This CDR3 spans 14 amino acids. The CDR3 region is CASSIDSMRNEQFF. DNA of the CDR3: TGTGCCAGTAGTATAGATTCGATGCGAAATGAGCAGTTCTTC.

This clone showed up just a few times. The V gene is TRBV7-2, the J gene TRBJ2-5, with D maybe TRBD1 (6 bases). In germline, CDR1 is SGHTA, CDR2 FQGNSA. Trimming took off 4 bases at V and 5 bases at J, with 8 bases between the two ends. This CDR3 has 12 amino acids. CDR3 coding DNA: TGTGCCAGCAGCTACAGGGTGGAGACCCAGTACTTC. Translating it yields CASSYRVETQYF.

This clone was recorded a few times. The chain carries TRBV19 and TRBJ1-5; no clear D gene. Trimming took 6 bases from V and 2 from J, leaving 11 bases between them. The CDR3 contains 14 residues. CDR1 is LNHDA, CDR2 SQIVND, per germline (reference sequence). For the CDR3, the DNA is TGTGCCAGTAGAAGGTTCCAAGGCAATCAGCCCCAGCATTTT. As protein: CASRRFQGNQPQHF.

As to this clone: The identical CDR3 is also encoded by other nucleotide sequences in the sample. The genes are TRBV29-1 and TRBJ1-1, with D possibly being TRBD1 (5 bases). Germline-derived CDR1 and CDR2 are SQVTM and ANQGSEA. Trimming pared 6 bases from V and 3 bases from J, leaving 5 bases between. The length of the CDR3 is 10 residues. The CDR3 protein is CSVGDTEAFF. CDR3 DNA sequence: TGCAGCGTGGGGGACACTGAAGCTTTCTTT.

The chain couples TRBV10-3 to TRBJ2-7; 9 bases fit TRBD2. V lost 10 bases to trimming and J lost 5 bases; unmatched junction nucleotides: 6. Germline V gene data show CDR1 as ENHRY and CDR2 as SYGVKD. This CDR3 is built from 12 residues. CDR3 in amino acids: CATHQREDEQYF. CDR3 coding DNA: TGTGCCACCCACCAGCGGGAGGACGAGCAGTACTTC.

This chain joins TRBV27 and TRBJ2-3, with 8 bases identical to TRBD1. CDR1 and CDR2 from the germline V gene are MNHEY and SMNVEV (reference sequence). The CDR3 is made up of 16 amino acids. The V segment lost 5 bases and the J segment 3 bases; nucleotides outside the gene matches: 10. Written as DNA, the CDR3 is TGTGCCAGCAGTCAGAAAGCCGGACAGGGAACAGATACGCAGTATTTT. It specifies CASSQKAGQGTDTQYF.

This chain joins TRBV2 and TRBJ1-2; 10 nucleotides align to TRBD1. V was clipped by 8 bases and J by 1 base; unmatched bases: 13. The CDR3 extends over 17 amino acids. From germline, CDR1 is SNHLY and CDR2 FYNNEI. The CDR3 DNA is TGTGCCAGCCTACCGGGACAGGGGAGGGGCAGTAACTATGGCTACACCTTC. Amino acids: CASLPGQGRGSNYGYTF.

This clone has just a few counts. V and J are TRBV7-9 and TRBJ2-1; 13 bases are a match to TRBD2. The CDR3 is 17 amino acids. J was trimmed by 10 bases and V by 5 bases; bases with no gene match: 14. Germline CDR1 and CDR2: SEHNR and FQNEAQ (reference sequence). The CDR3 DNA sequence: TGTGCCAGCAGCATTCAACTAGCGGGAGGGCATACGCGGGAGCAGTTCTTC. Encoded protein: CASSIQLAGGHTREQFF.

The sample holds a few counts of this clone. The chain couples TRBV5-1 to TRBJ2-5; D is unclear. Trimming removed 1 base at V and 5 bases at J, with 9 bases between. The length of the CDR3 is 13 residues. From germline, CDR1 is SGHRS and CDR2 YFSETQ. CDR3 nucleotides: TGCGCCAGCAGCTTGAACGCCCGGGAGACCCAGTACTTC. Translation: CASSLNARETQYF.

This clone was recorded a few times. The chain employs TRBV7-3 and TRBJ2-1, with no clear D. The V and J ends lost 4 bases and 6 bases respectively, with 10 bases between them. The CDR3 has 13 amino acids. The V gene's germline CDR1 is SGHTA and CDR2 FQGTGA. This CDR3 reads CASSSLKGNEQFF. The CDR3 DNA reads TGTGCCAGCAGCTCCCTGAAGGGCAATGAGCAGTTCTTC.

The CDR3 region is CASSVWAANTEAFF. DNA of the CDR3: TGTGCCAGCAGCGTTTGGGCCGCCAACACTGAAGCTTTCTTT. The chain links TRBV5-6 to TRBJ1-1, with D hard to call. Trimming removed 4 bases from V and 2 bases from J, with 12 bases in between. Germline V gene sequence: CDR1 SGHDT, CDR2 YYEEEE. This CDR3 has 14 amino acids.

The V gene is TRBV30, the J gene TRBJ1-1; no definite D call. The ends were cut back, 0 bases at V and 4 bases at J, with 12 bases in the middle. The CDR3 has 14 amino acids. The V gene's germline CDR1 is GTSNPN and CDR2 SVGIG (reference sequence). In DNA form, the CDR3 reads TGTGCCTGGAGTGTACCCCTTGGTAGCACTGAAGCTTTCTTT. It is translated as CAWSVPLGSTEAFF.

The chain joins TRBV29-1 to TRBJ2-5; D assignment may be TRBD1 or TRBD2 (6 bases each). With 4 bases removed from V and 1 base from J, the gap between germline ends came to 7 bases. The germline gives CDR1 SQVTM, CDR2 ANQGSEA. The CDR3 extends over 12 amino acids. DNA of the CDR3: TGCAGCGTTGCGGGGGCCCAAGAGACCCAGTACTTC. Translating it yields CSVAGAQETQYF.

The chain uses TRBV25-1 and TRBJ1-2; maybe TRBD1 (5 bases). Per germline, CDR1 MGHDK and CDR2 SYGVNS. V dropped 5 bases and J dropped 6 bases, with 13 bases sitting between them. The CDR3 runs to 13 residues. CDR3 protein: CASSPWDAHGYTF. CDR3 coding DNA: TGTGCCAGCAGTCCCTGGGACGCCCATGGCTACACCTTC.

As regards this clone: The sample has other DNA sequences that encode this CDR3 too. V gene TRBV29-1 combines with J gene TRBJ2-7; D remains ambiguous. Trimming removed 4 bases at V and 0 bases at J, with 7 bases between. The CDR3 has 12 residues. Germline V lookup: CDR1 SQVTM, CDR2 ANQGSEA. The CDR3 DNA reads TGCAGCGTTGCCGGTAGCTCCTACGAGCAGTACTTC. It specifies CSVAGSSYEQYF.